This T cell receptor (beta chain) originates from a study of T-cell memory formation after mild COVID-19. There are 15 residues in the CDR3. V gave up 2 bases and J gave up 5 bases; unmatched junction bases: 2. From germline, CDR1 is SGDLS and CDR2 YYNGEE. Whole-study findings and limits: A second wave expanding day 15 to 37 was CD4+-biased; contracting clones were balanced. CM and EM subsets held most contracting CD4+ clones; EMRA held CD8+ ones.

Comment on this clonotype: The antigen remains unidentified.

TCRdb ran MiXCR on the 5' RACE reads and lists one entry per CDR3 protein. This sample has under 550,000 distinct CDR3 sequences, with about 20% found just once. This receptor was obtained from an adult woman who had mild COVID-19 (a few samples of this study predate the infection). Cell type and time point are not known. The sequencing input was PBMCs or a T cell subset sorted from them (not recorded which). This sequence joins TRBV9 and TRBJ2-1; TRBD2 aligns across 12 bases. CDR3 sequence (DNA): TGTGCCAGCAGCGTGGGACTAGCGGGTGACAATGAGCAGTTCTTC. This encodes CASSVGLAGDNEQFF.